This T cell receptor (beta chain) comes out of a study of CXCR3-negative and CXCR3-positive naive CD8 T cells. Overall study: Roughly 135 million TRB reads were obtained overall (about 1.5 +/- 0.3 million per library). Whole-study results and caveats: Naive cells with CXCR3 showed TRB CDR3s that were more hydrophobic than those in CXCR3-negative naive cells. Within a donor, both naive subsets shared TRBV-TRBJ usage, unlike memory cells.

Details on this clonotype: Its antigen is currently unknown.

The sorter processed each CD8+ T cell subset in triplicate at about 320,000 cells apiece. By phenotype, naive CD8+ T cells were CD45RO-CCR7+CD27+CD95-. Through 5' RACE with UMI labels, the TRB cDNA libraries were prepared. TCRdb reworked the 5' RACE reads into one entry per CDR3 protein, no DNA. The sample table includes 120,000 or so distinct CDR3 sequences. The TCR sequence derives from a human donor in good health. Some clones in this sample may be carry-over from other donors' samples. Material: naive CXCR3+ CD8+ T cells from blood. Documented subset: CD45RO-CCR7+CD27+CD95- naive CD8+ T cells expressing CXCR3 (TNR3+).

The CDR3 reads CASSLEYSAGNTIYF. V and J are TRBV11-2 and TRBJ1-3. The V gene's germline CDR1 is SGHAT and CDR2 FQNNGV. The CDR3 extends over 15 amino acids.